The 5 T cell receptor beta chains below all came from one sample that was sequenced in a study of prognosis after radiotherapy for stage I lung cancer. Multiplex PCR in two rounds served to amplify TCR beta CDR3 from genomic DNA. Specific primers for each TRBV and TRBJ gene were what first-round PCR used. TCRdb analysed the multiplex PCR reads with MiXCR anew, one entry per CDR3 protein. The data show roughly 30,000 distinct CDR3 sequences, 40% to 60% seen once. This sample comprised PBMCs, obtained before or after stereotactic body radiation therapy (not recorded which). The receptors were sampled from a donor aged 50 or older with non-small cell lung cancer.

In the case of this clonotype: One end of the junction does not line up with germline, which may come from a read error. In DNA, the CDR3 is TGTGTCAGCAGCGTAGAGAGTCTGGATTCACCCCTCCACTTT. Amino acids: CVSSVESLDSPLHF. The rearrangement links TRBV9 to TRBJ1-6; D remains ambiguous. CDR1 SGDLS and CDR2 YYNGEE come from the germline V gene. The CDR3 contains 14 residues.

Many counts were recorded for this clonotype. V and J are TRBV7-2 and TRBJ2-7, with D perhaps matching TRBD2 (5 bases). Germline V gene sequence: CDR1 SGHTA, CDR2 FQGNSA. CDR3 size: 13 residues. The V end was cut by 4 bases, the J end by 3 bases, with 10 bases between. CDR3 sequence (DNA): TGTGCCAGCAGCTATACTAGAGACTACGAGCAGTACTTC. As protein: CASSYTRDYEQYF.

This clonotype was seen repeatedly, ten times or more. The chain employs TRBV5-1 and TRBJ1-1; possible D gene TRBD1, 6 bases. From germline, CDR1 is SGHRS and CDR2 YFSETQ. The CDR3 is 14 amino acids. V was cut by 5 bases and J by 0 bases, with 11 bases left in between. This CDR3 is CASSPGALNTEAFF. The DNA for the CDR3 is TGCGCCAGCAGTCCAGGGGCCTTGAACACTGAAGCTTTCTTT.

This clonotype is classed as medium-sized. This CDR3 is CAWSGGGTVGNTIYF. Here the CDR3 DNA reads TGTGCCTGGAGTGGGGGAGGGACGGTTGGAAACACCATATATTTT. The rearrangement uses TRBV30 and TRBJ1-3; a weak D match, TRBD1 (5 bases). The V end was cut by 1 base, the J end by 3 bases, with 13 bases between. The CDR3 spans 15 residues. Germline V CDR1 and CDR2: GTSNPN, SVGIG (reference sequence). The variable domain in full, with the rest retrieved from reference TRBV30 and TRBJ1-3, is SQTIHQWPATLVQPVGSPLSLECTVEGTSNPNLYWYRQAAGRGLQLLFYSVGIGQISSEVPQNLSASRPQDRQFILSSKKLLLSDSGFYLCAWSGGGTVGNTIYFGEGSWLTVV.

The gene calls are TRBV5-4 and TRBJ2-3; a weak D match, TRBD1 (6 bases). The CDR3 consists of 13 residues. The germline V gene has CDR1 SGHNT and CDR2 YYREEE (reference sequence). The ends were cut back, 3 bases at V and 4 bases at J, with 9 bases in the middle. Here the CDR3 DNA reads TGTGCCAGCAGCTCAGGGGTGGCAGATACGCAGTATTTT. Protein sequence: CASSSGVADTQYF.